Given below is one TCR beta chain in context. The data were obtained in a study of blood T cell repertoires in COVID-19. The wider study: Donors in the United States, Italy and Spain gave samples during acute or convalescent COVID-19. T cells, B-cell-depleted T cells, or PBMCs provided the cDNA or gDNA that served as material.

How the authors handled the data: Amplification with reference gene primers provided the estimates of nucleated cell counts. The repertoire was sequenced with immunoSEQ multiplex PCR; TCRdb's copy has only in-frame clones and lacks some. That table furnishes V, J and clone size, whereas the DNA furnished D and trimming. This sample has around 150,000 clones; about nine tenths occur once, and the top ten carry about 4%. CDR1 and CDR2 (germline): SGHAT, FQNNGV. V was trimmed by 2 bases and J by 1 base, leaving 8 bases between them. This CDR3 region has 14 residues. The gene calls are TRBV11-2 and TRBJ1-2; no reliable D call. Sequencing was performed on peripheral blood. The clonotype originates from a woman aged 55-69 years with active or convalescent COVID-19. The chain's CDR3 is CASSLPPVNYGYTF. The CDR3 DNA is TGTGCCAGCAGCTTACCCCCAGTTAACTATGGCTACACCTTC. The full variable domain, completed using reference TRBV11-2 and TRBJ1-2, is EAGVAQSPRYKIIEKRQSVAFWCNPISGHATLYWYQQILGQGPKLLIQFQNNGVVDDSQLPKDRFSAERLKGVDSTLKIQPAKLEDSAVYLCASSLPPVNYGYTFGSGTRLTVV.